This TCR beta chain comes out of a study of T cells after posttransplantation cyclophosphamide (dated by TCRdb to between 2015 and 2016). Regarding the complete study: The study tracked T cell repertoire reconstitution by TRB sequencing after myeloablative bone marrow transplantation using posttransplantation cyclophosphamide as GVHD prophylaxis. Samples from approximately 40 PTCy-treated patients and roughly 17 related bone marrow donors of those patients were subjected to antigen receptor sequencing. TRB sequencing was performed on blood from all 30 or so PTCy patients with 1-year posttransplant specimens. In 3 patients, up to 3 additional blood samples taken between 2 and 5.2 years after transplant also underwent TRB sequencing, as did pretransplant blood from a handful of patients. Because TRA and TRB clonality correlated tightly in under 10 samples, later TCR analyses were limited to TRB. Public TRB sequences were checked against a database of over 3,600 sequences associated with responses to pathogens, tumor antigens, self-antigens and alloantigens. Results and caveats for the whole study, not just this receptor: Across fewer than 50 patients, recipient CMV seropositivity and CMV reactivation were highly associated with TRB clonality; PTCy diversity was similar to CNI/methotrexate controls. Donor-recipient similarity was low at 1-2 months but rose over the first year, and later blood repertoires were often dominated by donor CD8+ memory clones. The TRB repertoires of T cells infiltrating skin or GI tract showed only limited overlap with the TRB repertoires of T cells in blood.

Peripheral blood samples were provided by related bone marrow donors on the day of marrow donation. Mononuclear cells from peripheral blood and bone marrow were separated by Ficoll-Hypaque density centrifugation and then cryopreserved. The CDR3 spans 15 residues, from the cysteine through the phenylalanine. CDR3 DNA is the only sequence kept; it has 45 bases, read in frame from the first base. The germline V gene encodes CDR1 SGHVS and CDR2 FQNEAQ. From V the trimming removes 5 bases and from J it removes 5 bases, while the gene matches leave 7 bases of the junction unaccounted for. Many counts were recorded for this clone. The specificity of this receptor is unknown. Base qualities were left out, and no much larger clone turns up one base away. TRB sequencing was run on genomic DNA with either the immunoSEQ assay at survey resolution or the hsTCRB kit. The original methods were these. The immunoSEQ software was used for initial read processing, and the LymphoSeq R package was used for repertoire analyses. For each TRB dataset, clonality was calculated as 1 minus normalized Shannon entropy, and the Gini coefficient was computed as well. To infer phenotypes in unsorted samples, TRB sequences from sorted subsets of the recipient or donor were mapped onto the unsorted samples of the same recipient. In its TCRdb copy, this immuneACCESS table keeps in-frame sequences only and misses some clones. Where compared with another copy, unresolved V genes explain less than half of these, and the others have no known cause. V, J and clone size were drawn from that table, and D and trimming were deduced from the DNA. The table gives over 45,000 clones for this sample, with none occurring only once. Jointly, the top ten make up 2% to 2.5% of the sample.

The sequence was collected from a man aged 35 to 55 in good health, CMV-negative, and a related stem cell transplant donor. The material sequenced was PBMCs. The chain joins TRBV7-8 to TRBJ2-5, and 11 bases in between align with TRBD1. The CDR3 has the sequence CASSIRTGGGETQYF. The nucleotide sequence is given as TGTGCCAGCAGCATTCGGACAGGGGGCGGGGAGACCCAGTACTTC.